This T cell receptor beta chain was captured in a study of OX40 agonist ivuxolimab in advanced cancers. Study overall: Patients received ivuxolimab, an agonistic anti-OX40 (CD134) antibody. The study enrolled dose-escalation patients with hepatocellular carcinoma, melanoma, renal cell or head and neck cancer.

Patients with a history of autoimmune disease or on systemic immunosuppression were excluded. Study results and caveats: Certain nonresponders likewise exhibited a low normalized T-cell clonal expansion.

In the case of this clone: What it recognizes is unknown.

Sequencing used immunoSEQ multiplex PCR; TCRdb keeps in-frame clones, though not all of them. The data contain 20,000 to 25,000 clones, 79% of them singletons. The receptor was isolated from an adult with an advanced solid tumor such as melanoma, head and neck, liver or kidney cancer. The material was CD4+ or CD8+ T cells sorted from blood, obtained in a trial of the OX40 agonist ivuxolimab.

The CDR3 sequence is CASSNPRQGGYEQYF. CDR3 nucleotide sequence: TGTGCCAGCAGTAACCCTCGACAGGGAGGGTACGAGCAGTACTTC. The V gene is TRBV28, the J gene TRBJ2-7; D could derive from TRBD1 or TRBD2 (7 bases each). Deletions cut 5 bases from V and 4 bases from J, with 18 bases between. Germline-derived CDR1 and CDR2 are MDHEN and SYDVKM. The CDR3 consists of 15 residues.